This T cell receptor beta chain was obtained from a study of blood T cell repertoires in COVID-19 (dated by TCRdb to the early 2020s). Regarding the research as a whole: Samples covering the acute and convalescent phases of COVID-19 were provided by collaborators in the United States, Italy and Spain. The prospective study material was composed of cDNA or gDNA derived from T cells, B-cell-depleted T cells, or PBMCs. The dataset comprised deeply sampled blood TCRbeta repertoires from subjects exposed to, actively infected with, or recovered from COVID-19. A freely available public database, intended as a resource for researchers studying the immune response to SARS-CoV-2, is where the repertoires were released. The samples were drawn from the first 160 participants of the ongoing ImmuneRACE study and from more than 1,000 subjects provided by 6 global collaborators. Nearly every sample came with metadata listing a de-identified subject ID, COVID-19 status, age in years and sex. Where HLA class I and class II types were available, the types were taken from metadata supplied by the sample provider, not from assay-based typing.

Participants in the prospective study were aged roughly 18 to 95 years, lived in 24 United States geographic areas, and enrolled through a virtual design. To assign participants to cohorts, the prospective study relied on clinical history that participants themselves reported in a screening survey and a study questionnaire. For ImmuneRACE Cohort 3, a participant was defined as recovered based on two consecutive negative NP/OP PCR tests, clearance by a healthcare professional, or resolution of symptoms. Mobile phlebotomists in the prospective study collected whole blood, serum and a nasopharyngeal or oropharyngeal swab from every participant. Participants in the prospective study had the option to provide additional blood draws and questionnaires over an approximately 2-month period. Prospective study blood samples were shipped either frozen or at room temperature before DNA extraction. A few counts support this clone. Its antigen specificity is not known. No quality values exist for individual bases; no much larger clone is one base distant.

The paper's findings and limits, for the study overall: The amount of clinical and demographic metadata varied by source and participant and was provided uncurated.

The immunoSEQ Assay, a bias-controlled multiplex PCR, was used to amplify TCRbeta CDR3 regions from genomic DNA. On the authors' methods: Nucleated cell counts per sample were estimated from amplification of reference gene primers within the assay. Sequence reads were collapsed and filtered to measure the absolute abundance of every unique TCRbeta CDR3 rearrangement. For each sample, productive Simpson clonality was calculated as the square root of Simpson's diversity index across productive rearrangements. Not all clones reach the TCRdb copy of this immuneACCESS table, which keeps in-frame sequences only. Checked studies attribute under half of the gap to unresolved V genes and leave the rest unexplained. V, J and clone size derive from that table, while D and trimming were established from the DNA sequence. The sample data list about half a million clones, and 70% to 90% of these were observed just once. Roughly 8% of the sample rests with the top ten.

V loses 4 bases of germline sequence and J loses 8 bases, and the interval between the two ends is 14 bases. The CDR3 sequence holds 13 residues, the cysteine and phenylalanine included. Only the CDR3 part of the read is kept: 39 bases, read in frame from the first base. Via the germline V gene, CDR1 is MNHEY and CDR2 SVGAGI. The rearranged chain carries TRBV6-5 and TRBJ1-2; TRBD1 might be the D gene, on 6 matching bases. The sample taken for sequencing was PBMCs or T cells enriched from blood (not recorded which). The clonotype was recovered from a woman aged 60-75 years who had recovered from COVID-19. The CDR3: CASSLQGLRGYTF. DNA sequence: TGTGCCAGCAGTTTACAGGGTCTGAGGGGCTACACCTTC.